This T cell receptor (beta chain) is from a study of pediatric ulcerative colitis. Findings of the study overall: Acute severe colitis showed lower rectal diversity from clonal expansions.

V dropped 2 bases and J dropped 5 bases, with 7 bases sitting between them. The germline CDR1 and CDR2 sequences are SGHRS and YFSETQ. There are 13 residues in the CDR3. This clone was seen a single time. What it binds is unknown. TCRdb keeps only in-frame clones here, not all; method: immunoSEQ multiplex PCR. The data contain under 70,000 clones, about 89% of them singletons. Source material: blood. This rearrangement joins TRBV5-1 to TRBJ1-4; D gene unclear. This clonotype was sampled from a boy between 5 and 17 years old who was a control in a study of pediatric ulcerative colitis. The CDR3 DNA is TGCGCCAGCAGCTTCAACAGCAATGAAAAACTGTTTTTT. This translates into CASSFNSNEKLFF.